One T cell receptor (beta chain) is described in this entry. Assay used: immunoSEQ multiplex PCR; TCRdb lists only in-frame clones, some missing. The sample carries about 74,000 clones, around 95% recorded once. The data derive from a study of technical replicates of blood from a few donors. The source material was T cells isolated from PBMCs. The clonotype originates from a human donor in good health.

The DNA of the CDR3 is TGTGCCATCAGTGAAACTTTGGATCCGGGACAGGGTACGACTGAAGCTTTCTTT. It codes for CAISETLDPGQGTTEAFF. The rearrangement uses TRBV10-3 and TRBJ1-1; 9 bases agree with TRBD1. There are 18 residues in the CDR3. After removal of 3 bases from V and 5 bases from J, the junction contained 16 bases not matched to a gene. Germline V gives CDR1 ENHRY, CDR2 SYGVKD.